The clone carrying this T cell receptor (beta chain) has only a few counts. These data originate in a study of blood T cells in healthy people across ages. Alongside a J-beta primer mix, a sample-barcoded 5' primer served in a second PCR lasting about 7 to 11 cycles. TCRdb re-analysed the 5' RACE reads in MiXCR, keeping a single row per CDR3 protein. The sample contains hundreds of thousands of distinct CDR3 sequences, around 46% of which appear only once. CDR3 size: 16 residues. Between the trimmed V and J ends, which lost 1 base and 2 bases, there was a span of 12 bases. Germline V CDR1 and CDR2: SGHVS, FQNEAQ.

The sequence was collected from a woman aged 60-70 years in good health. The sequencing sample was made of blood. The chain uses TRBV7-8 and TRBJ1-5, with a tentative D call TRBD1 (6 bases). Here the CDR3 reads CASSLVGGGGNQPQHF. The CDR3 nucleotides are TGTGCCAGCAGCTTAGTGGGAGGGGGTGGCAATCAGCCCCAGCATTTT.